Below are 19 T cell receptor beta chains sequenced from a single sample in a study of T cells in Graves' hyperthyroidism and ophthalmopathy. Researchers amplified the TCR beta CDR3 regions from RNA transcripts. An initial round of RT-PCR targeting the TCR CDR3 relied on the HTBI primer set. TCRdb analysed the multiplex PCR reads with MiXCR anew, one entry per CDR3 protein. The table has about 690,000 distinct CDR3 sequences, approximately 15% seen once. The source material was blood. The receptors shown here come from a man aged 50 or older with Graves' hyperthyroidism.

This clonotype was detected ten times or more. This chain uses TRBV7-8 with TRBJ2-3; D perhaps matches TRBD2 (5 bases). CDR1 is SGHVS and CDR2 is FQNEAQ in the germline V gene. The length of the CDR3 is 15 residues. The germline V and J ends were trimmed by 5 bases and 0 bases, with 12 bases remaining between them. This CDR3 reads CASSLGLYSTDTQYF. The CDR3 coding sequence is TGTGCCAGCAGCCTCGGACTGTATAGCACAGATACGCAGTATTTT.

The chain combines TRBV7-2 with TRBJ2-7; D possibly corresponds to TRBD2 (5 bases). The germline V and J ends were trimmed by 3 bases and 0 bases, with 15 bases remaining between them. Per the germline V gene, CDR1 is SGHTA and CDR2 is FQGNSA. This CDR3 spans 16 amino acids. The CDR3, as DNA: TGTGCCAGCAGCTTTTTAGGCCCCGGGGTCTCCTACGAGCAGTACTTC. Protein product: CASSFLGPGVSYEQYF.

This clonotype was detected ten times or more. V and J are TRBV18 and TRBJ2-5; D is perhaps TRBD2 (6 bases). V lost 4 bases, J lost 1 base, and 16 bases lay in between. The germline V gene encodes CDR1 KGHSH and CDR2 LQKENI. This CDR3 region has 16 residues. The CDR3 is CASSRNGASAQETQYF. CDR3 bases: TGTGCCAGCTCACGAAATGGGGCTAGCGCCCAAGAGACCCAGTACTTC.

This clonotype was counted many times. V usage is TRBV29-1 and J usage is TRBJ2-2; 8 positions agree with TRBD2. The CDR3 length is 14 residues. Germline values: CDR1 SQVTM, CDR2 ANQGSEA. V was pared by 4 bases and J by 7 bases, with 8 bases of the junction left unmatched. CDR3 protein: CSVVSQAGGGELFF. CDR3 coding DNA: TGCAGCGTTGTATCCCAGGCGGGGGGCGGGGAGCTGTTTTTT.

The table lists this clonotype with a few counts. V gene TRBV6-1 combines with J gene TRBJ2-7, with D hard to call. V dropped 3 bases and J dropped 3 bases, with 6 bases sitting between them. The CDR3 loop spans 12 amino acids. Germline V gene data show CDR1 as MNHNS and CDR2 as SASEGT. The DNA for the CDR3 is TGTGCCAGCAGTGACAACAACTACGAGCAGTACTTC. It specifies CASSDNNYEQYF.

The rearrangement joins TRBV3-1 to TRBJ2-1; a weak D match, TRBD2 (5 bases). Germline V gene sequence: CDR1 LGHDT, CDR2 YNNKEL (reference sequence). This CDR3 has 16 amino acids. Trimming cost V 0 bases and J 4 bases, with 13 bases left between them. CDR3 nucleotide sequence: TGTGCCAGCAGCCAAGAGGGAGTAGCGCGGTACAATGAGCAGTTCTTC. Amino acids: CASSQEGVARYNEQFF.

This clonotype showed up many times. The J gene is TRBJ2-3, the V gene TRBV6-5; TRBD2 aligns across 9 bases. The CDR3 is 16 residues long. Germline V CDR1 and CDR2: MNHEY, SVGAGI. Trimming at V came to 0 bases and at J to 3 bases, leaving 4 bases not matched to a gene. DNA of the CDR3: TGTGCCAGCAGTTACTCTCTAGCGGGAAAAACAGATACGCAGTATTTT. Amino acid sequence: CASSYSLAGKTDTQYF.

The CDR3 DNA sequence: TGTGCCAGCAGTTTATCGGGGCAGGGGGCGCAGCCAGATACGCAGTATTTT. This gives the protein CASSLSGQGAQPDTQYF. The chain uses TRBV27 and TRBJ2-3, with TRBD1 matching over 8 bases. Germline V gene data show CDR1 as MNHEY and CDR2 as SMNVEV (reference sequence). The CDR3 is 17 amino acids. V trimming: 0 bases; J trimming: 4 bases; junction bases outside the gene matches: 9.

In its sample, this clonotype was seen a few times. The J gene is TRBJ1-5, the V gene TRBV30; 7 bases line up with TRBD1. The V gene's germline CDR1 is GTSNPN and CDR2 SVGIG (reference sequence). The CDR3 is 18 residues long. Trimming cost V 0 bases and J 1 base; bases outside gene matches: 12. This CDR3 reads CAWSVNRGMIFSNQPQHF. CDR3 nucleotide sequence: TGTGCCTGGAGTGTAAACAGGGGAATGATTTTCAGCAATCAGCCCCAGCATTTT.

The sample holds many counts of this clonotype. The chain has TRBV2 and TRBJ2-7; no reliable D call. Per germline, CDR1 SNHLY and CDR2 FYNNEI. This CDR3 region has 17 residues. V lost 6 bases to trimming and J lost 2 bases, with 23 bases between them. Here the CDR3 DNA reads TGTGCCAGCAGAACCACACGAGGACGGGCACGCACCTACGAGCAGTACTTC. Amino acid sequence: CASRTTRGRARTYEQYF.

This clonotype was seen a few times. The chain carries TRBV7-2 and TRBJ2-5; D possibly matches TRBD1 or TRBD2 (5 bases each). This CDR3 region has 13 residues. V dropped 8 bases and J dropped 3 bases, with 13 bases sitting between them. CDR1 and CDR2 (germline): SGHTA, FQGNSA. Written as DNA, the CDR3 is TGTGCCAGCGCTTTGGGACCAAAAGAGACCCAGTACTTC. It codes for CASALGPKETQYF.

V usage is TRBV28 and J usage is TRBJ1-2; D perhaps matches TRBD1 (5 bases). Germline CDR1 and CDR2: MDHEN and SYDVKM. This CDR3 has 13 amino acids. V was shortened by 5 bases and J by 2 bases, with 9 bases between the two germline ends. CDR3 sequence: CASSLWGNYGYTF. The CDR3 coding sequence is TGTGCCAGCAGTCTCTGGGGGAACTATGGCTACACCTTC.

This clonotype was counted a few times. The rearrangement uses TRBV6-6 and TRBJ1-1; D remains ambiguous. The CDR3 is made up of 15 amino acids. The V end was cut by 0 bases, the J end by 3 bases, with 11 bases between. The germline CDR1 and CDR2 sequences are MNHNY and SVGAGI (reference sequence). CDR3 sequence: CASSYSIKVDTEAFF. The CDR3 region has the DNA TGTGCCAGCAGTTACTCCATCAAGGTGGACACTGAAGCTTTCTTT.

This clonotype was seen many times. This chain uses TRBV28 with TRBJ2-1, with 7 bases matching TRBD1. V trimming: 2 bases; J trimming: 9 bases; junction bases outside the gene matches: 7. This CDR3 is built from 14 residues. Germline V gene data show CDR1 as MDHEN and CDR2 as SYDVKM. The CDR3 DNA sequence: TGTGCCAGCAGTTTAGGGACAGAGCATTCTGAGCAGTTCTTC. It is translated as CASSLGTEHSEQFF.

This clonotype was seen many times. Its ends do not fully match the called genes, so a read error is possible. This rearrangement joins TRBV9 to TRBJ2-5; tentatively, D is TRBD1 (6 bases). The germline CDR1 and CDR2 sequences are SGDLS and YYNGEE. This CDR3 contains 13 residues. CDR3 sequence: CASSVDGTKTQYF. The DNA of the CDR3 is TGTGCCAGCAGCGTAGACGGGACAAAGACGCAGTACTTC. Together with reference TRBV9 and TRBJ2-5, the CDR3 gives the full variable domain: DSGVTQTPKHLITATGQRVTLRCSPRSGDLSVYWYQQSLDQGLQFLIQYYNGEERAKGNILERFSAQQFPDLHSELNLSSLELGDSALYFCASSVDGTKTQYFGPGTRLLVL.

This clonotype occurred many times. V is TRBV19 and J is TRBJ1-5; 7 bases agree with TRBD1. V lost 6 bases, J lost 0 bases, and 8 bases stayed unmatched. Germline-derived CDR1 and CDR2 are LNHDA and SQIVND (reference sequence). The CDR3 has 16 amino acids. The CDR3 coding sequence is TGTGCCAGTAGGACGGGGACAGACCATAGCAATCAGCCCCAGCATTTT. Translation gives CASRTGTDHSNQPQHF.

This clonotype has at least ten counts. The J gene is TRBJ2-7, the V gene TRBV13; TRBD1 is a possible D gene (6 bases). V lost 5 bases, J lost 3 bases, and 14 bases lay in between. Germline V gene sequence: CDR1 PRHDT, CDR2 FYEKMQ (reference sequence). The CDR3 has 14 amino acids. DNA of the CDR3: TGTGCCAGCAGCCACATAGGACAGCACTACGAGCAGTACTTC. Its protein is CASSHIGQHYEQYF.

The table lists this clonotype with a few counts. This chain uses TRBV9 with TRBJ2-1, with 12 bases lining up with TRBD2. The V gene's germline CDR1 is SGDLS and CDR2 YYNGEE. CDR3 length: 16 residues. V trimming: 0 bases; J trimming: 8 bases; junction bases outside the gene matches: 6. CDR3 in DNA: TGTGCCAGCAGCGTAGTTGGGACTAGCGGGTTCTATGAGCAGTTCTTC. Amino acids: CASSVVGTSGFYEQFF.

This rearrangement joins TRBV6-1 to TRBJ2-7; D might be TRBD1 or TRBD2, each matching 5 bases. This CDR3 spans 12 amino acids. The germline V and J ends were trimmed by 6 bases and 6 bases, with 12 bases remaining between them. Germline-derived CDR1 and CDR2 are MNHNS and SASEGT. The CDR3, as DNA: TGTGCCAGCAGAAGAGGGACCAGCGAGCAGTACTTC. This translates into CASRRGTSEQYF.